This T cell receptor (beta chain) was captured in a study of regulatory T cells in long-lasting Graves disease. Looking at the study overall: Graves' cases, newly diagnosed, had used antithyroid drugs under 3 months.

This clonotype was recorded many times. HTBI primers from iRepertoire and Arm-PCR of CDR3 regions yielded the TCR beta libraries. MiXCR, applied by TCRdb to the multiplex PCR reads, yields one record per CDR3 protein. Of 250,000 or so distinct CDR3 sequences in the sample, around 18% were seen once. Time point indicated: newly diagnosed GD, antithyroid drugs for less than 3 months. From PBMCs, RNA was extracted and then used to make the TCR library. The CDR3 runs to 16 residues. J was trimmed by 5 bases and V by 6 bases; bases with no gene match: 12. Germline lookup yields CDR1 MNHNS and CDR2 SASEGT. Another study also made use of these data, one on T cells in Graves' hyperthyroidism and ophthalmopathy. From that second work: Clinical symptoms, serum thyroxine, TRAb, thyroid ultrasound and orbital computed tomography established diagnosis. The HTBI primer set served for first-round RT-PCR of the TCR CDR3. Most clonotypes expanded in thyroid above 0.001 were likewise present in blood.

Sample: peripheral blood mononuclear cells (PBMCs), taken at new diagnosis, from a patient treated with antithyroid drugs. The chain uses TRBV6-1 and TRBJ2-1; 8 bases fit TRBD1. The receptor's source is a woman in her twenties or thirties with Graves disease. The CDR3 loop is CASSRPQGAAHNEQFF. CDR3 coding DNA: TGTGCCAGCAGCCGACCTCAGGGGGCGGCCCACAATGAGCAGTTCTTC.